This paragraph covers one T cell receptor beta chain sequence. Its antigen is unknown. These data come from a study of response to subunit inactivated influenza vaccine. The study's findings and limits: The authors suggested that every seasonal influenza vaccination recruits few new T cells.

Per the germline V gene, CDR1 is GTSNPN and CDR2 is SVGIG (reference sequence). Trimming left V 2 bases short and J 4 bases short, with 8 bases between. This CDR3 contains 12 residues. TCRdb called the RT-PCR reads again in MiXCR, with one record for every CDR3 protein. In the table there are 540,000 or so distinct CDR3 sequences, 10% to 15% of which are singletons. V and J are TRBV30 and TRBJ1-2; D is uncertain. The clonotype originates from a man aged 45-60 years who received an inactivated influenza vaccine. This material consisted of PBMCs from blood, taken more than 35 days after vaccination. In DNA form, the CDR3 reads TGTGCCTGGAGTTGGGGAACCTATGGCTACACCTTC. Protein: CAWSWGTYGYTF.